This T cell receptor (beta chain) is from a study of blood T cell repertoires in COVID-19. Study as a whole: The origin of the acute and convalescent COVID-19 samples was the United States, Italy and Spain.

V was pared by 3 bases and J by 0 bases, with 8 bases between. The CDR3 is 14 amino acids. Germline CDR1 and CDR2: KGHSH and LQKENI. The protocol was immunoSEQ multiplex PCR, while the TCRdb copy is restricted to in-frame clones and leaves out a portion. This table holds around 190,000 clones, 87% found once. Sample: PBMCs or T cells enriched from blood (not recorded which). The TCR sequence derives from a man younger than 30 with acute COVID-19. J is TRBJ2-5 and V is TRBV18, with a tentative D call TRBD1 (5 bases). This CDR3 reads CASSPSRDQETQYF. The CDR3 region has the DNA TGTGCCAGCTCACCTTCCAGGGACCAAGAGACCCAGTACTTC.